This T cell receptor (beta chain) is drawn from a study of blood T cell repertoires in COVID-19. Study summary: Both acute and convalescent COVID-19 samples were obtained from the United States, Italy and Spain. PBMCs, B-cell-depleted T cells, or T cells provided the cDNA or gDNA that made up the material.

The V segment lost 4 bases and the J segment 9 bases; nucleotides outside the gene matches: 7. There are 14 residues in the CDR3. Germline assignment: CDR1 SGHRS and CDR2 YFSETQ. Original processing notes: Reference gene primer amplification gave estimated nucleated cell counts. Using immunoSEQ multiplex PCR, the repertoire was profiled, and TCRdb retains in-frame clones only, with some absent. That table furnishes V, J and clone size, whereas the DNA furnished D and trimming. The repertoire has more than 55,000 clones, roughly 80% of them found once; the top ten carry more than 2.5%. The origin of this receptor is a man in his sixties with acute or convalescent COVID-19. Sequencing was performed on peripheral blood. V usage is TRBV5-1 and J usage is TRBJ2-1; TRBD2 aligns across 10 bases. The CDR3 DNA reads TGCGCCAGCAGCACAAGCGGGGGGGCCGGTGAGCAGTTCTTC. Its translation is CASSTSGGAGEQFF. The whole variable domain, filled in from reference TRBV5-1 and TRBJ2-1, reads KAGVTQTPRYLIKTRGQQVTLSCSPISGHRSVSWYQQTPGQGLQFLFEYFSETQRNKGNFPGRFSGRQFSNSRSEMNVSTLELGDSALYLCASSTSGGAGEQFFGPGTRLTVL.